Sequencing of this T cell receptor (beta chain) was carried out in a study of cytomegalovirus exposure and HLA in healthy donors. Broader study findings: Later work found that TCR association rates differed between HLA loci; DRB1 had the most and HLA-C the fewest. For cytomegalovirus status, the classifier reportedly gave diagnoses with high specificity and sensitivity. Some V segments (TRBV6-2 and TRBV6-3 among them) were excluded as indistinguishable.

The V end lost 5 bases, the J end lost 4 bases, and 17 bases lay between the germline ends. In germline, CDR1 is GTSNPN, CDR2 SVGIG (reference sequence). The CDR3 is 15 residues long. The PCR made use of 60 Vbeta and 13 Jbeta primers. Clones were read by immunoSEQ multiplex PCR, and TCRdb kept only the in-frame ones, dropping some. Here the sample spans under 250,000 clones, 60% to 80% being singletons. Donors consisted of healthy bone marrow donors. In this sample, this clone turned up once. No antigen is known for it. The chain couples TRBV30 to TRBJ2-2; tentative D call: TRBD2 (5 bases). The sample consisted of PBMCs. The TCR sequence derives from a male donor in good health and CMV-seronegative. CDR3 amino acids: CAWGIQRISTGELFF. CDR3 DNA sequence: TGTGCCTGGGGGATCCAGCGGATAAGCACCGGGGAGCTGTTTTTT.